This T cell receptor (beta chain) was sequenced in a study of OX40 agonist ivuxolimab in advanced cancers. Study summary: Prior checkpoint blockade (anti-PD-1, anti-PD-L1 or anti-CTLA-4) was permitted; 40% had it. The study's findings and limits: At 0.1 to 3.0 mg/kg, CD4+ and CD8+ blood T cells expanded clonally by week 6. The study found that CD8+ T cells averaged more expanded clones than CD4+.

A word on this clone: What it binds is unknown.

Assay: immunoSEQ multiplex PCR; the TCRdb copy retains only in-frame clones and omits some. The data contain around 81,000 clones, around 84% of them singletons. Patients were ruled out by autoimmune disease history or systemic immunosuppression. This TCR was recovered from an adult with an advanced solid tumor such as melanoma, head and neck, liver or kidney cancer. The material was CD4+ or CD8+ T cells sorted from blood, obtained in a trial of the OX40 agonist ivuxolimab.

CDR3 sequence: CASTFSGVYYNEQFF. DNA of the CDR3: TGTGCCAGCACCTTTAGCGGGGTTTACTACAATGAGCAGTTCTTC. This chain connects TRBV7-2 to TRBJ2-1, with 8 bases aligning to TRBD2. Germline V gives CDR1 SGHTA, CDR2 FQGNSA. This CDR3 has 15 residues. The ends lost 7 bases at V and 3 bases at J; junction bases unmatched: 8.